What follows are 28 T cell receptor beta chains derived from one specimen sequenced in a study of shared clonotypes between healthy human individuals. The repertoire was sequenced with immunoSEQ multiplex PCR; TCRdb's copy has only in-frame clones and lacks some. In the table there are roughly 2.2 million clones, 80% to 95% of which are singletons. Input material: naive CD4+ T cells from PBMCs. The subset was: CD45RA+ positively selected. The receptor set was obtained from a man aged 18 to 29 in good health. Some clones in this sample may be carry-over from other donors' samples.

This chain uses TRBV7-3 with TRBJ2-1, with TRBD2 matching over 10 bases. The germline V gene has CDR1 SGHTA and CDR2 FQGTGA. V lost 6 bases to trimming and J lost 4 bases; unmatched junction nucleotides: 3. This CDR3 contains 14 residues. CDR3 in amino acids: CASSTSGTYNEQFF. The CDR3 DNA is TGTGCCAGCAGTACTAGCGGGACGTACAATGAGCAGTTCTTC.

Notes on this clone: Other nucleotide sequences from this sample produce the same CDR3. V gene TRBV14 combines with J gene TRBJ2-1; D not certain. This CDR3 contains 13 residues. In germline, CDR1 is SGHDN, CDR2 FVKESK. The germline V and J ends were trimmed by 0 bases and 4 bases, with 4 bases remaining between them. CDR3 region: CASSQDLYNEQFF. The CDR3 DNA sequence: TGTGCCAGCAGCCAAGATCTGTACAATGAGCAGTTCTTC.

This rearrangement joins TRBV10-3 to TRBJ2-5; D is possibly TRBD2 (5 bases). Germline-derived CDR1 and CDR2 are ENHRY and SYGVKD. There are 12 residues in the CDR3. Trimming left V 6 bases short and J 5 bases short, with 10 bases between. The CDR3 is CAIRGSAETQYF. In DNA, the CDR3 is TGTGCCATCAGGGGTAGCGCGGAGACCCAGTACTTC.

The rearrangement links TRBV11-3 to TRBJ2-1; TRBD2 matches 11 bases. This CDR3 has 18 residues. The germline V gene encodes CDR1 SGHNT and CDR2 YENEEA. The V segment lost 1 base and the J segment 5 bases; nucleotides outside the gene matches: 10. The CDR3 region is CASSLGALSGRANNEQFF. For the CDR3, the DNA is TGTGCCAGCAGCTTAGGCGCCCTTAGCGGGAGGGCCAACAATGAGCAGTTCTTC.

The gene calls are TRBV6-1 and TRBJ1-6; D is ambiguous. Trimming took off 7 bases at V and 7 bases at J, with 17 bases between the two ends. Germline CDR1 and CDR2: MNHNS and SASEGT. This CDR3 comprises 15 residues. The CDR3 region has the DNA TGTGCCAGCACCCGAAACGGGTACGAGAATTCACCCCTCCACTTT. Translation gives CASTRNGYENSPLHF.

CDR3 nucleotide sequence: TGCGCCAGCAGCCCCCGACAGGGTTCAGATACGCAGTATTTT. Amino acid sequence: CASSPRQGSDTQYF. The chain has TRBV5-1 and TRBJ2-3; 7 bases are a match to TRBD1. Germline values: CDR1 SGHRS, CDR2 YFSETQ. V was clipped by 4 bases and J by 4 bases; unmatched bases: 6. CDR3 length: 14 amino acids.

This chain connects TRBV30 to TRBJ2-1, with D possibly matching TRBD1 (6 bases). The V gene's germline CDR1 is GTSNPN and CDR2 SVGIG (reference sequence). Trimming removed 3 bases from V and 7 bases from J, with 13 bases in between. This CDR3 has 13 amino acids. The CDR3: CAWRQGKYNEQFF. CDR3 nucleotide sequence: TGTGCCTGGAGGCAGGGGAAGTATAATGAGCAGTTCTTC.

The chain couples TRBV19 to TRBJ1-3; D gene ambiguous. CDR3 length equals 15 residues. V lost 1 base and J 4 bases, leaving 11 bases between the germline ends. Germline values: CDR1 LNHDA, CDR2 SQIVND (reference sequence). CDR3 residues: CASSIAAASGNTIYF. As DNA, the CDR3 is TGTGCCAGTAGTATAGCAGCGGCTTCGGGAAACACCATATATTTT.

A few counts support this clone. The genes are TRBV4-2 and TRBJ1-2; D ambiguous. The germline CDR1 and CDR2 sequences are LGHNA and YNFKEQ. V gave up 1 base and J gave up 3 bases, with 9 bases separating them. The CDR3 sequence is 14 residues long. This CDR3 is CASSQVASHYGYTF. The CDR3 DNA reads as TGTGCCAGCAGCCAAGTAGCCAGTCACTATGGCTACACCTTC.

The V call is TRBV7-9, the J call TRBJ1-5; maybe TRBD1 (5 bases). Per the germline V gene, CDR1 is SEHNR and CDR2 is FQNEAQ (reference sequence). V was cut by 1 base and J by 6 bases, with 13 bases left in between. There are 15 residues in the CDR3. CDR3 protein: CASSLGTGRGQPQHF. The CDR3 bases are TGTGCCAGCAGCTTAGGAACGGGGCGGGGTCAGCCCCAGCATTTT.

This clone was counted a single time. The chain recombines TRBV7-9 with TRBJ1-1, with D hard to call. This CDR3 is built from 15 residues. V lost 1 base and J lost 7, with 16 bases in between. The germline V gene has CDR1 SEHNR and CDR2 FQNEAQ (reference sequence). This chain's CDR3 is CASSLERLLAGEAFF. The CDR3 nucleotides are TGTGCCAGCAGCTTAGAACGGTTACTGGCGGGTGAAGCTTTCTTT.

The gene calls are TRBV6-1 and TRBJ2-7; TRBD1 might be the D (6 bases). CDR1 is MNHNS and CDR2 is SASEGT in the germline V gene. V was shortened by 5 bases and J by 0 bases, with 8 bases between the two germline ends. This CDR3 spans 13 amino acids. CDR3 bases: TGTGCCAGCAGTCGGACAGACTCCTACGAGCAGTACTTC. As protein: CASSRTDSYEQYF.

The J gene is TRBJ2-6, the V gene TRBV7-2, with D possibly matching TRBD2 (6 bases). The CDR3 runs 18 residues. V dropped 5 bases and J dropped 1 base, with 18 bases sitting between them. The V gene's germline CDR1 is SGHTA and CDR2 FQGNSA. This CDR3 reads CASSPRVGGVSGANVLTF. The CDR3 DNA reads TGTGCCAGCAGCCCGAGGGTGGGAGGAGTTTCTGGGGCCAACGTCCTGACTTTC.

This clone was observed once. The chain couples TRBV7-3 to TRBJ2-1; D gene uncertain. Per the germline V gene, CDR1 is SGHTA and CDR2 is FQGTGA. V was shortened by 5 bases and J by 9 bases, with 11 bases between the two germline ends. This CDR3 has 12 amino acids. CDR3 residues: CASSVGYSEQFF. The CDR3 DNA is TGTGCCAGCAGCGTAGGTTATAGTGAGCAGTTCTTC.

The V and J genes are TRBV28 and TRBJ2-7; D is unresolved. Germline V gives CDR1 MDHEN, CDR2 SYDVKM. V lost 3 bases, J lost 3 bases, and 6 bases lay in between. This CDR3 is built from 12 residues. The CDR3 coding sequence is TGTGCCAGCAGTTTGCACCGCTACGAGCAGTACTTC. It translates to CASSLHRYEQYF.

The chain joins TRBV7-3 to TRBJ2-1; a possible D gene is TRBD1 (5 bases). V shed 2 bases and J shed 0 bases, with 11 bases lying between them. Germline-derived CDR1 and CDR2 are SGHTA and FQGTGA. The CDR3 has 16 residues. The CDR3 spells CASSLLQGSSYNEQFF. The CDR3 DNA follows: TGTGCCAGCAGCTTACTCCAGGGAAGCTCCTACAATGAGCAGTTCTTC.

J is TRBJ2-7 and V is TRBV6-1, with a tentative D call TRBD2 (5 bases). The V gene's germline CDR1 is MNHNS and CDR2 SASEGT. The length of the CDR3 is 15 residues. With 7 bases removed from V and 3 bases from J, the gap between germline ends came to 19 bases. DNA of the CDR3: TGTGCCAGCACCCCCGAGAGGGCAGGAAACTACGAGCAGTACTTC. Its translation: CASTPERAGNYEQYF.

The J gene is TRBJ1-1, the V gene TRBV6-1; the D is unclear. The CDR3 sequence is 18 residues long. The germline V gene has CDR1 MNHNS and CDR2 SASEGT. V was trimmed by 1 base and J by 4 bases, leaving 22 bases between them. In DNA, the CDR3 is TGTGCCAGCAGTGAAGGTTCGATGGCGGGCAGACTATTCACTGAAGCTTTCTTT. Encoded protein: CASSEGSMAGRLFTEAFF.

The chain has TRBV14 and TRBJ2-7; D perhaps matches TRBD2 (5 bases). Trimming stripped 4 bases from V and 0 bases from J, with 13 bases between. Germline CDR1 reads SGHDN; CDR2 reads FVKESK. CDR3 size: 15 residues. Written as DNA, the CDR3 is TGTGCCAGCAGCCCAAGGAGGTCCCTCTCCTACGAGCAGTACTTC. Translation: CASSPRRSLSYEQYF.

This sequence joins TRBV27 and TRBJ2-7, with 10 bases aligning to TRBD1. The CDR3 spans 18 residues. The germline gives CDR1 MNHEY, CDR2 SMNVEV (reference sequence). Unmatched junction bases numbered 15, after V lost 7 bases and J lost 0 bases. In nucleotides, the CDR3 is TGTGCCAGCATCCCGTCCGGGACAGGGGCCCCGTTCTCCTACGAGCAGTACTTC. Residues: CASIPSGTGAPFSYEQYF.

The CDR3 here is CASRLRGAQGTSAGGLYEQYF. The CDR3 DNA follows: TGTGCCAGCAGGCTAAGGGGGGCGCAGGGGACTTCAGCTGGGGGTCTATACGAGCAGTACTTC. The V call is TRBV27, the J call TRBJ2-7; possibly TRBD1 or TRBD2 for D (6 bases each). The germline V and J ends were trimmed by 6 bases and 4 bases, with 37 bases remaining between them. The CDR3 contains 21 residues. Germline CDR1 reads MNHEY; CDR2 reads SMNVEV (reference sequence).

This rearrangement joins TRBV7-9 to TRBJ2-1; a weak D match, TRBD2 (6 bases). The germline V gene encodes CDR1 SEHNR and CDR2 FQNEAQ (reference sequence). V lost 2 bases, J lost 9 bases, and 26 bases lay in between. The length of the CDR3 is 18 residues. The CDR3 protein is CASSLRGGTRTPRSEQFF. CDR3 nucleotides: TGTGCCAGCAGCTTAAGAGGAGGGACCCGTACGCCTAGGAGTGAGCAGTTCTTC.

The V gene is TRBV4-2, the J gene TRBJ1-3; D is perhaps TRBD1 (5 bases). The V end was cut by 6 bases, the J end by 0 bases, with 12 bases between. Germline V gives CDR1 LGHNA, CDR2 YNFKEQ. CDR3 length: 15 residues. The CDR3 here is CASRVDSASGNTIYF. The CDR3 nucleotides are TGTGCCAGCAGGGTAGACAGCGCCTCTGGAAACACCATATATTTT.

The chain joins TRBV4-2 to TRBJ2-3; D is undetermined. V was clipped by 0 bases and J by 7 bases, with 11 bases between them. This CDR3 contains 14 residues. CDR1 LGHNA and CDR2 YNFKEQ come from the germline V gene. CDR3 protein: CASSQESGLYTQYF. Here the CDR3 DNA reads TGTGCCAGCAGCCAAGAGTCGGGCTTATATACGCAGTATTTT.

This rearrangement joins TRBV7-9 to TRBJ1-1, with TRBD1 as a possible D gene (5 bases). Deletions cut 6 bases from V and 6 bases from J, with 17 bases between. Germline V lookup: CDR1 SEHNR, CDR2 FQNEAQ (reference sequence). This CDR3 spans 14 amino acids. This CDR3 is CASSLRGVGSEAFF. CDR3 bases: TGTGCCAGCAGTTTAAGGGGAGTAGGCTCTGAAGCTTTCTTT.

The chain employs TRBV6-5 and TRBJ2-1; D is perhaps TRBD1 (6 bases). Germline CDR1 MNHEY, CDR2 SVGAGI. This CDR3 region has 13 residues. V was trimmed by 11 bases and J by 0 bases, leaving 11 bases between them. The CDR3 sequence is CASQGGSYNEQFF. CDR3 in DNA: TGTGCCTCACAGGGTGGCTCCTACAATGAGCAGTTCTTC.

The gene calls are TRBV5-1 and TRBJ2-2, with D perhaps given as TRBD1 or TRBD2 (5 bases each). Looked up from germline, CDR1 is SGHRS and CDR2 is YFSETQ. The CDR3 runs 15 residues. V was clipped by 4 bases and J by 6 bases, with 16 bases between them. The CDR3 sequence is CASSIPGPGAGELFF. Here the CDR3 DNA reads TGCGCCAGCAGCATACCGGGACCAGGCGCCGGGGAGCTGTTTTTT.

This chain uses TRBV11-2 with TRBJ2-1, with 14 bases identical to TRBD2. V was clipped by 1 base and J by 7 bases; unmatched bases: 9. The germline V gene encodes CDR1 SGHAT and CDR2 FQNNGV. CDR3 length: 18 amino acids. CDR3 residues: CASSLALGTSGSNNEQFF. Here the CDR3 DNA reads TGTGCCAGCAGCTTAGCCCTTGGGACTAGCGGGAGTAATAATGAGCAGTTCTTC.